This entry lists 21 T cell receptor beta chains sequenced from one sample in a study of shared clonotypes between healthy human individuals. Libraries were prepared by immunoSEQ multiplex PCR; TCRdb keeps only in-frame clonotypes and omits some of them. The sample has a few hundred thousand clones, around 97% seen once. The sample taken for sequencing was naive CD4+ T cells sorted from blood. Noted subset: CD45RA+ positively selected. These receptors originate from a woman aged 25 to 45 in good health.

The DNA of the CDR3 is TGTGCCAGCAGCTTGTTTGTAGGGGACGACGCTTATGGCTACACCTTC. It yields the protein CASSLFVGDDAYGYTF. This rearrangement joins TRBV7-9 to TRBJ1-2, with a tentative D call TRBD1 (5 bases). V was clipped by 3 bases and J by 5 bases, with 19 bases between them. This CDR3 has 16 residues. Germline-derived CDR1 and CDR2 are SEHNR and FQNEAQ (reference sequence).

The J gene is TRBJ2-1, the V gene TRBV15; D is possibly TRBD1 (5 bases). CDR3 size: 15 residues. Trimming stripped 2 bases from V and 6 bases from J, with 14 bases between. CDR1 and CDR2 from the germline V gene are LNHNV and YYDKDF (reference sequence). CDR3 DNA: TGTGCCACCAGCAGACCTAAGGGCAGGGCCAATGAGCAGTTCTTC. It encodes CATSRPKGRANEQFF.

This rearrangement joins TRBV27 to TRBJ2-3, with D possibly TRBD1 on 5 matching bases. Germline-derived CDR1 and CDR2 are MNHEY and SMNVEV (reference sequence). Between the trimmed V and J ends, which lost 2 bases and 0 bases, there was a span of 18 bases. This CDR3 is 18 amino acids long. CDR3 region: CASSLKSRAGPSTDTQYF. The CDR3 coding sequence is TGTGCCAGCAGTTTAAAGTCTCGGGCAGGGCCTAGCACAGATACGCAGTATTTT.

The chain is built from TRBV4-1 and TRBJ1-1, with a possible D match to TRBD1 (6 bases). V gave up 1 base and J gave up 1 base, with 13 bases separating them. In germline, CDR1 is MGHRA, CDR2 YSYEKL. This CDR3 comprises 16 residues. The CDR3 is CASSQAPTGTNTEAFF. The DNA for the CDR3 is TGCGCCAGCAGCCAAGCCCCCACAGGGACGAACACTGAAGCTTTCTTT.

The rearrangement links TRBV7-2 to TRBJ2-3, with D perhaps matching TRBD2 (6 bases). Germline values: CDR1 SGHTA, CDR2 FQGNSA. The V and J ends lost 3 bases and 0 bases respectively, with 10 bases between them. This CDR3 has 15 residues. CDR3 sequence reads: CASSLGLFSTDTQYF. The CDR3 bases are TGTGCCAGCAGCTTGGGACTCTTTAGCACAGATACGCAGTATTTT.

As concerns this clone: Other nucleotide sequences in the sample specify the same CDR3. Written as DNA, the CDR3 is TGTGCCAGCAGCTTAGGAGGCACAGATACGCAGTATTTT. Protein: CASSLGGTDTQYF. This sequence joins TRBV7-2 and TRBJ2-3, with D uncertain. V was pared by 1 base and J by 1 base, with 3 bases between. Per the germline V gene, CDR1 is SGHTA and CDR2 is FQGNSA. The CDR3 runs to 13 residues.

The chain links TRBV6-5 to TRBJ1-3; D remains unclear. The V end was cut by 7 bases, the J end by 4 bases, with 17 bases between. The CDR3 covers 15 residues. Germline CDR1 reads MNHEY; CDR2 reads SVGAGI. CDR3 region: CASTSTGVRGNTIYF. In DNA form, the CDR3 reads TGTGCCAGCACCTCCACTGGAGTGCGCGGAAACACCATATATTTT.

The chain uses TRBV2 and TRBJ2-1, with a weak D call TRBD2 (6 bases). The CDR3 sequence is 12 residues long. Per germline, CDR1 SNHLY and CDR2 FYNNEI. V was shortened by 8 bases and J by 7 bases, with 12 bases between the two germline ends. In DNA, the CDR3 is TGTGCCAGCCGACTTAGCGGAAATGAGCAGTTCTTC. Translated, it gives CASRLSGNEQFF.

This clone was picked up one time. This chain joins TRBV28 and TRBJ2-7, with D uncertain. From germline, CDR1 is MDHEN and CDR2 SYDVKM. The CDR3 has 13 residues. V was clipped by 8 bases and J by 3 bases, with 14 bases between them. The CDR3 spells CASGAGAYYEQYF. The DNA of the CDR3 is TGTGCCAGCGGCGCTGGAGCCTACTACGAGCAGTACTTC.

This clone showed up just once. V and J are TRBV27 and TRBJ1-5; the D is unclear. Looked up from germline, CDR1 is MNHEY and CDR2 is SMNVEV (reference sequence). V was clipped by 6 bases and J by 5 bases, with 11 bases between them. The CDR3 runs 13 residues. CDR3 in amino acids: CASRLMRHQPQHF. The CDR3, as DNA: TGTGCCAGCAGGCTTATGCGCCATCAGCCCCAGCATTTT.

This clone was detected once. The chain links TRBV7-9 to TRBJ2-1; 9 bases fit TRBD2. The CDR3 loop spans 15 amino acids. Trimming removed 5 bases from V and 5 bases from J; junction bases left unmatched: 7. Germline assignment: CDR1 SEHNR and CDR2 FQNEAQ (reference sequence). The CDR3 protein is CASSPGLADHNEQFF. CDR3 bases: TGTGCCAGCAGCCCGGGACTAGCAGATCACAATGAGCAGTTCTTC.

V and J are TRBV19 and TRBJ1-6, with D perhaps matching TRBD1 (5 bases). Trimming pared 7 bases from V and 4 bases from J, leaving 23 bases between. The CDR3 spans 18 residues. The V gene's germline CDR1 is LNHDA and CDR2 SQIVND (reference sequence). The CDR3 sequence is CASNRGVRAVGYNSPLHF. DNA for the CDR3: TGTGCCAGTAACAGAGGCGTCAGGGCGGTCGGTTATAATTCACCCCTCCACTTT.

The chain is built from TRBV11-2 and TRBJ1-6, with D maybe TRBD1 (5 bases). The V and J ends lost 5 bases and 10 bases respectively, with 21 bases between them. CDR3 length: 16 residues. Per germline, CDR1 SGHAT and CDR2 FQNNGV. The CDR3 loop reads CASSRRAGTFDSPLHF. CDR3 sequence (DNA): TGTGCCAGCAGCAGGAGGGCAGGGACCTTTGACTCACCCCTCCACTTT.

The CDR3 DNA follows: TGTGCCAGCAGCTTAGAGGCGGTGGGAGCCCCCACCGGGGAGCTGTTTTTT. Amino acid sequence: CASSLEAVGAPTGELFF. The V call is TRBV11-2, the J call TRBJ2-2, with a possible D match to TRBD2 (5 bases). The CDR3 is 17 amino acids. CDR1 and CDR2 from the germline V gene are SGHAT and FQNNGV. Trimming stripped 0 bases from V and 4 bases from J, with 15 bases between.

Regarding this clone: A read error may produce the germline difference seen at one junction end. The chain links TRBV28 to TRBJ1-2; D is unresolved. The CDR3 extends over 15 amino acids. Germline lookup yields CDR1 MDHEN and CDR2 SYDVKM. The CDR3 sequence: CASSSSPDLVYAYTF. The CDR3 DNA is TGTGCCAGCAGCTCTAGTCCGGACTTGGTTTATGCCTACACCTTC.

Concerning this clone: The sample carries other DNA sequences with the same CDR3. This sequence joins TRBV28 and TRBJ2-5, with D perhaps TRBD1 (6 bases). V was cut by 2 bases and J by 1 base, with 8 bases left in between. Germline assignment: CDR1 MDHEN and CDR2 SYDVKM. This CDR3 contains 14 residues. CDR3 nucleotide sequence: TGTGCCAGCAGTTTAGGGGGCAGCCAAGAGACCCAGTACTTC. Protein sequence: CASSLGGSQETQYF.

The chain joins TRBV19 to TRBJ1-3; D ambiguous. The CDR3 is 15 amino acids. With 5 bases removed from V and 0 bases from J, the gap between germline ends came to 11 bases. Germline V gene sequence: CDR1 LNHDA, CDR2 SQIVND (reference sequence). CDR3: CASSHQWYSGNTIYF. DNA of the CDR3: TGTGCCAGTAGTCATCAGTGGTACTCTGGAAACACCATATATTTT.

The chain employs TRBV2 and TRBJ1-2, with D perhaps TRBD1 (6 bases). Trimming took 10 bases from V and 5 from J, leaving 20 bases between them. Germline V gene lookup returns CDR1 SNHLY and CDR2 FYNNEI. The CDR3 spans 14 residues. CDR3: CATRGQGIPYGYTF. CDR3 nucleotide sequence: TGTGCCACGCGGGGGCAGGGGATCCCATATGGCTACACCTTC. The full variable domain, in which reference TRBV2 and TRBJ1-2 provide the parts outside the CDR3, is EPEVTQTPSHQVTQMGQEVILRCVPISNHLYFYWYRQILGQKVEFLVSFYNNEISEKSEIFDDQFSVERPDGSNFTLKIRSTKLEDSAMYFCATRGQGIPYGYTFGSGTRLTVV.

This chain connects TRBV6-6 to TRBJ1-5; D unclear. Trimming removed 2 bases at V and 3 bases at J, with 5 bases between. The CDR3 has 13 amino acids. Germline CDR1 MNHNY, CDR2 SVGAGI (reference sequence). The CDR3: CASSYRDNQPQHF. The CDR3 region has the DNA TGTGCCAGCAGTTACAGGGACAATCAGCCCCAGCATTTT.

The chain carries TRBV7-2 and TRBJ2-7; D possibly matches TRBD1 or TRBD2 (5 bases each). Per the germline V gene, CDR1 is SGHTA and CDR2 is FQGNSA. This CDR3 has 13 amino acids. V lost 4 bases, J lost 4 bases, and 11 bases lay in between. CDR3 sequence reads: CASSSGPPYEQYF. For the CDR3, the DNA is TGTGCCAGCAGCTCGGGACCGCCGTACGAGCAGTACTTC.

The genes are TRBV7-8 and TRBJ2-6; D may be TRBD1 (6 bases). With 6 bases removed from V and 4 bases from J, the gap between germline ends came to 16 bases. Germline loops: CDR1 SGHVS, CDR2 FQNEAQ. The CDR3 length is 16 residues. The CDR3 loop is CASRKPRGAGANVLTF. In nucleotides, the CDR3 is TGTGCCAGCAGAAAACCCAGGGGAGCGGGGGCCAACGTCCTGACTTTC.